This T cell receptor beta chain was recorded in a study of T cells after posttransplantation cyclophosphamide. Cyclophosphamide on days +3 and +4 followed busulfan-fludarabine conditioning and a marrow graft. As regards this clone: Its antigen is unidentified.

Assay: immunoSEQ multiplex PCR; the TCRdb copy retains only in-frame clones and omits some. The sample shows some 2,100 clones, 81% of them seen only once. Study findings and constraints: Donor CD8+ memory clones often dominated recipient blood repertoires at later times. Skin or GI-infiltrating T cells shared few TRB sequences with blood. After PTCy, TRB diversity resembled that of CNI/methotrexate controls.

Specimen: CD8+ T cells sorted from blood, collected approximately 380 days after allogeneic stem cell transplant with posttransplant cyclophosphamide. The sequence derives from a male patient aged 50 to 60 who received an allogeneic stem cell transplant from a related donor and was CMV-positive. Some T cells may trace back to the graft donor.

In DNA form, the CDR3 reads TGTGCCAGCAGCCCAGGGAACTGGGGTACACTAGCGGGAGGGCCCCAAGAGACCCAGTACTTC. Translation gives CASSPGNWGTLAGGPQETQYF. The chain employs TRBV14 and TRBJ2-5; TRBD2 matches 13 bases. Germline V gene data show CDR1 as SGHDN and CDR2 as FVKESK. This CDR3 has 21 residues. V trimming: 4 bases; J trimming: 1 base; junction bases outside the gene matches: 18. The variable domain in full, with the rest retrieved from reference TRBV14 and TRBJ2-5, is EAGVTQFPSHSVIEKGQTVTLRCDPISGHDNLYWYRRVMGKEIKFLLHFVKESKQDESGMPNNRFLAERTGGTYSTLKVQPAELEDSGVYFCASSPGNWGTLAGGPQETQYFGPGTRLLVL.